These 12 T cell receptor beta chains originate from one sample sequenced in a study of T cells in pancreatic ductal adenocarcinoma. No neoadjuvant therapy was given to the selected pancreatic ductal adenocarcinoma patients before their surgery. Repertoires were generated with immunoSEQ multiplex PCR, while TCRdb's copy carries only in-frame clones and drops some. Of over 15,000 clones listed, approximately 89% are singletons. The sequenced sample was PBMCs. Receptor source: a human donor with pancreatic ductal adenocarcinoma.

The rearrangement uses TRBV7-9 and TRBJ2-1; perhaps TRBD2 as D (5 bases). V was trimmed by 6 bases and J by 9 bases, leaving 24 bases between them. The CDR3 contains 16 residues. Germline CDR1 reads SEHNR; CDR2 reads FQNEAQ (reference sequence). The CDR3 loop reads CASSSLQFRDRGEQFF. For the CDR3, the DNA is TGTGCCAGCAGTTCGCTACAGTTTCGGGATCGAGGTGAGCAGTTCTTC.

This chain joins TRBV6-1 and TRBJ2-1; 8 nucleotides match TRBD2. This CDR3 region has 15 residues. V shed 8 bases and J 6 bases; nucleotides not matched to a gene: 12. Germline CDR1 reads MNHNS; CDR2 reads SASEGT. The CDR3 reads CASGARLAFPNEQFF. DNA of the CDR3: TGTGCCAGCGGGGCGAGACTAGCGTTTCCCAATGAGCAGTTCTTC.

This chain connects TRBV27 to TRBJ2-3; D perhaps matches TRBD1 (6 bases). V was cut by 1 base and J by 0 bases, with 14 bases left in between. Germline V lookup: CDR1 MNHEY, CDR2 SMNVEV (reference sequence). This CDR3 comprises 17 residues. The CDR3 sequence: CASSLFMGAASTDTQYF. Here the CDR3 DNA reads TGTGCCAGCAGTTTATTTATGGGGGCAGCTAGCACAGATACGCAGTATTTT.

The rearrangement joins TRBV7-8 to TRBJ1-2; D is uncertain. The CDR3 contains 17 residues. The ends were cut back, 5 bases at V and 0 bases at J, with 19 bases in the middle. The germline V gene has CDR1 SGHVS and CDR2 FQNEAQ. CDR3 residues: CASSHYIGRIANYGYTF. The CDR3 bases are TGTGCCAGCAGCCATTACATCGGACGGATAGCTAACTATGGCTACACCTTC.

The gene calls are TRBV9 and TRBJ2-7; D gene unclear. The V end lost 3 bases, the J end lost 6 bases, and 19 bases lay between the germline ends. CDR1 and CDR2 (germline): SGDLS, YYNGEE. The CDR3 has 15 amino acids. The CDR3 region is CASSASGNPTSEQYF. CDR3 DNA: TGTGCCAGCAGCGCCTCAGGTAATCCTACGAGCGAGCAGTACTTC.

The rearrangement joins TRBV30 to TRBJ1-2; D not certain. The germline V and J ends were trimmed by 2 bases and 11 bases, with 12 bases remaining between them. The CDR3 runs 11 residues. Per the germline V gene, CDR1 is GTSNPN and CDR2 is SVGIG (reference sequence). CDR3 in DNA: TGTGCCTGGAGTCCCACGGTGCCATACACCTTC. It translates to CAWSPTVPYTF.

This clone was counted only a few times. The CDR3 sequence is CASSQDRLFGNTIYF. In DNA form, the CDR3 reads TGTGCCAGCAGCCAAGATCGTCTCTTCGGAAACACCATATATTTT. This chain uses TRBV4-2 with TRBJ1-3; D not resolved. The V and J ends lost 0 bases and 4 bases respectively, with 10 bases between them. This CDR3 comprises 15 residues. From germline, CDR1 is LGHNA and CDR2 YNFKEQ.

This clone appeared once. The genes are TRBV5-1 and TRBJ1-2; maybe TRBD1 (6 bases). The germline V gene has CDR1 SGHRS and CDR2 YFSETQ. Between the trimmed V and J ends, which lost 4 bases and 8 bases, there was a span of 21 bases. CDR3 length: 15 amino acids. CDR3 in amino acids: CASSTGTPRVGGYTF. The CDR3, as DNA: TGCGCCAGCAGCACCGGGACACCCCGGGTCGGGGGCTACACCTTC. The whole variable domain, filled in from reference TRBV5-1 and TRBJ1-2, reads KAGVTQTPRYLIKTRGQQVTLSCSPISGHRSVSWYQQTPGQGLQFLFEYFSETQRNKGNFPGRFSGRQFSNSRSEMNVSTLELGDSALYLCASSTGTPRVGGYTFGSGTRLTVV.

The V call is TRBV9, the J call TRBJ2-1; maybe TRBD1 (6 bases). Germline assignment: CDR1 SGDLS and CDR2 YYNGEE. Trimming removed 2 bases at V and 0 bases at J, with 9 bases between. The CDR3 is 15 amino acids. The CDR3 sequence is CASSVLDSSYNEQFF. As DNA, the CDR3 is TGTGCCAGCAGCGTCCTGGACAGCTCCTACAATGAGCAGTTCTTC.

This clone appeared a few times. This sequence joins TRBV13 and TRBJ1-1; the match to TRBD1 covers 8 bases. From germline, CDR1 is PRHDT and CDR2 FYEKMQ (reference sequence). CDR3 length: 14 amino acids. J gave up 4 bases and V 2 bases, and 3 bases lay outside the gene matches. Here the CDR3 DNA reads TGTGCCAGCAGCTTAACAGGGGGAGGCACTGAAGCTTTCTTT. The encoded protein is CASSLTGGGTEAFF.

The chain carries TRBV5-4 and TRBJ2-1, with 14 bases matching TRBD2. With 2 bases clipped from V and 7 bases from J, the junction kept 5 bases outside the gene matches. CDR1 and CDR2 (germline): SGHNT, YYREEE (reference sequence). This CDR3 contains 16 residues. For the CDR3, the DNA is TGTGCCAGCAGCTTAGCCGGGACTAGCGGGAGTAATGAGCAGTTCTTC. Its translation is CASSLAGTSGSNEQFF.

The V call is TRBV5-1, the J call TRBJ2-7; D might be TRBD1 (6 bases). Germline V gene lookup returns CDR1 SGHRS and CDR2 YFSETQ. Trimming removed 4 bases from V and 7 bases from J, with 18 bases in between. CDR3 size: 14 residues. The DNA of the CDR3 is TGCGCCAGCAGCATCAGGTCAGGGGAGTGGGAGCAGTACTTC. Translated: CASSIRSGEWEQYF.